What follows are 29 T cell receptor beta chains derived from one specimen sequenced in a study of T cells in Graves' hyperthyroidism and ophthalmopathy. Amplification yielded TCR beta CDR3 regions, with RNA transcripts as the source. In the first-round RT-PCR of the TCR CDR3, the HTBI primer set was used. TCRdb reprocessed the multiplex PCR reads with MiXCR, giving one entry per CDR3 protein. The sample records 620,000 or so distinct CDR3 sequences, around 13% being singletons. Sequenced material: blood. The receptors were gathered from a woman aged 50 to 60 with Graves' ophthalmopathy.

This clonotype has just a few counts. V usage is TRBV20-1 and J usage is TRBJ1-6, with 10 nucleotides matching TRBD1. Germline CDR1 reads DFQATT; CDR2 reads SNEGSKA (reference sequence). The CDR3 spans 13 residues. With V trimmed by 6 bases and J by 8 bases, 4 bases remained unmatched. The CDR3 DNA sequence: TGCAGTGCCGTGGACAGGGGGTATTCACCCCTCCACTTT. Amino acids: CSAVDRGYSPLHF.

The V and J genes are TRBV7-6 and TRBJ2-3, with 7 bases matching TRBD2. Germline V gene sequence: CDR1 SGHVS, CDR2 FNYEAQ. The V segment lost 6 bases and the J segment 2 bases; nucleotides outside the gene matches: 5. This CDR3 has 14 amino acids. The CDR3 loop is CASSPLAATDTQYF. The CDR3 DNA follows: TGTGCCAGCAGTCCCCTAGCGGCCACAGATACGCAGTATTTT. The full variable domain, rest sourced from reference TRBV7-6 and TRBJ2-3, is GAGVSQSPRYKVTKRGQDVALRCDPISGHVSLYWYRQALGQGPEFLTYFNYEAQQDKSGLPNDRFSAERPEGSISTLTIQRTEQRDSAMYRCASSPLAATDTQYFGPGTRLTVL.

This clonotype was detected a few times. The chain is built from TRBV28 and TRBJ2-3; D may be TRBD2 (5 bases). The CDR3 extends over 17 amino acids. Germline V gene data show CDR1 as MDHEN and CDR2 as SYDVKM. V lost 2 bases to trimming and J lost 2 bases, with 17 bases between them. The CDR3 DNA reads TGTGCCAGCAGTTTAGCCGAAGCCGGGATGCACACAGATACGCAGTATTTT. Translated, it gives CASSLAEAGMHTDTQYF.

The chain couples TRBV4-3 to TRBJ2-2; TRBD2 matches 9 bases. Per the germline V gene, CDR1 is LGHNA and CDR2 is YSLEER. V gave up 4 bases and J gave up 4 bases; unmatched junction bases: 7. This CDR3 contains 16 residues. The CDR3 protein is CASSPPLAGFTGELFF. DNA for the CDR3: TGCGCCAGCAGCCCCCCACTAGCGGGTTTCACCGGGGAGCTGTTTTTT.

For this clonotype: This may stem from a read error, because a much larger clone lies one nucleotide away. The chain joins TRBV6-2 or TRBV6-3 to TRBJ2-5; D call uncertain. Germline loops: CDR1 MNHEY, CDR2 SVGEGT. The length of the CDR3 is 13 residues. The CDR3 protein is CVSFRSTLDPQYF. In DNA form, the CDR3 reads TGTGTCAGCTTCCGTTCAACCTTAGATCCCCAGTACTTC.

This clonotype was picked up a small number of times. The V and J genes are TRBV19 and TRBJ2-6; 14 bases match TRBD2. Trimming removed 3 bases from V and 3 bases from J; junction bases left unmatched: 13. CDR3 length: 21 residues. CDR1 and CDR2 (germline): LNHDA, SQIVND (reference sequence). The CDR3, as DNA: TGTGCCAGTAGTATGGGACTAGCGGGAGCCCTTGGGAATAATGGGGCCAACGTCCTGACTTTC. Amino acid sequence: CASSMGLAGALGNNGANVLTF.

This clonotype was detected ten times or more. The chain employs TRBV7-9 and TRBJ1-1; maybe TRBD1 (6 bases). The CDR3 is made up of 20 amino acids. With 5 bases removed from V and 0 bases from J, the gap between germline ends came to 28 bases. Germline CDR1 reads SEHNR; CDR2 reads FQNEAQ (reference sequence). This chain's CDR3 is CASSLPNLRDKGTMNTEAFF. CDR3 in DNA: TGTGCCAGCAGCCTACCAAACCTCCGGGACAAGGGCACGATGAACACTGAAGCTTTCTTT.

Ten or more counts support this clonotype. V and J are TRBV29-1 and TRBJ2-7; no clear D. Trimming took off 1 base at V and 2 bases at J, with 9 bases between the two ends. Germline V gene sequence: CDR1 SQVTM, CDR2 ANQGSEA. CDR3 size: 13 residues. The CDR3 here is CSVEGKDTYEQYF. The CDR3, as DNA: TGCAGCGTTGAAGGTAAAGATACCTACGAGCAGTACTTC.

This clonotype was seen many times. The CDR3 is CASSLSGRVPAYEQYF. CDR3 nucleotide sequence: TGTGCCAGCAGTTTATCCGGTCGGGTCCCAGCCTACGAGCAGTACTTC. The V and J genes are TRBV28 and TRBJ2-7, with D unclear. Germline V gene data show CDR1 as MDHEN and CDR2 as SYDVKM. This CDR3 has 16 amino acids. Deletions cut 1 base from V and 2 bases from J, with 15 bases between.

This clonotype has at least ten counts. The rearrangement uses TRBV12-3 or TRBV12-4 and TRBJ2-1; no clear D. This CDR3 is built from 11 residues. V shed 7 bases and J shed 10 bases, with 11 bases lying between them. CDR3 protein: CASISFREQFF. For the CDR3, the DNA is TGTGCCAGCATAAGTTTTCGGGAGCAGTTCTTC.

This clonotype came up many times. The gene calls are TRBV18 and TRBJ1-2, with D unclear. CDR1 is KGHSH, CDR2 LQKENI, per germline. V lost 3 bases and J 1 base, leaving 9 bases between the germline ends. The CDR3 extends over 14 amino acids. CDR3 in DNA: TGTGCCAGCTCACCCACAGACTTTAACTATGGCTACACCTTC. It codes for CASSPTDFNYGYTF.

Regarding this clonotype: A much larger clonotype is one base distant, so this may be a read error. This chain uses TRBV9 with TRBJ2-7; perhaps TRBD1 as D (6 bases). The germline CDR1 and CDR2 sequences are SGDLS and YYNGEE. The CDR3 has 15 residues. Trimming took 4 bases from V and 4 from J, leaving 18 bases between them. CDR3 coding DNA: TGTGCCAGCAGCCCCACAGGTGGGGGCCGATACGAGCAGTACTTC. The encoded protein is CASSPTGGGRYEQYF.

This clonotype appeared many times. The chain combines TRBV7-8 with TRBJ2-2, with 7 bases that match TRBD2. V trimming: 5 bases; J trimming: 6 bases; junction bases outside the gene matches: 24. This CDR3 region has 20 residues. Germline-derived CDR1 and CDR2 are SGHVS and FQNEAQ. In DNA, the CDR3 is TGTGCCAGCAGCCCTCTTGGGACTACGTACTCCCCGGAGGTGTCCGGGGAGCTGTTTTTT. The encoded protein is CASSPLGTTYSPEVSGELFF.

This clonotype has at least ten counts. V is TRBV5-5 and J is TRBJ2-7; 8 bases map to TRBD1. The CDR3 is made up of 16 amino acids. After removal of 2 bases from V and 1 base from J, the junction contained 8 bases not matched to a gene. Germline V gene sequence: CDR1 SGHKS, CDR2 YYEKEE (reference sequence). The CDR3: CASSFISGTGSYEQYF. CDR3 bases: TGTGCCAGCAGCTTCATTTCCGGGACAGGATCCTACGAGCAGTACTTC.

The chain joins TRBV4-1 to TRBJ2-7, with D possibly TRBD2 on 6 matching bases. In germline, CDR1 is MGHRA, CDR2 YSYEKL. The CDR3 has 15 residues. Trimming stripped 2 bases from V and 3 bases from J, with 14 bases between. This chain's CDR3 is CASSQYTGLLYEQYF. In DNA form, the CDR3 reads TGCGCCAGCAGCCAATACACAGGACTACTCTACGAGCAGTACTTC.

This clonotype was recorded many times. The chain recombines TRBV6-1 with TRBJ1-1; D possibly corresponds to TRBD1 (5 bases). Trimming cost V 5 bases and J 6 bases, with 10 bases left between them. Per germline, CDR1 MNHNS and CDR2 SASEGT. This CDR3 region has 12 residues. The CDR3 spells CASSYQTAEAFF. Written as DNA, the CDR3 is TGTGCCAGCAGTTATCAGACAGCTGAAGCTTTCTTT.

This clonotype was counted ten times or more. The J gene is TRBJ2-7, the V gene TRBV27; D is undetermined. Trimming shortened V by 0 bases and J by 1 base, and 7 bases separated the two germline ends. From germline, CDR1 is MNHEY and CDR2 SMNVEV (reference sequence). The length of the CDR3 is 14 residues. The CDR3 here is CASSLSGWSYEQYF. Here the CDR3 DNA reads TGTGCCAGCAGTTTATCAGGGTGGTCCTACGAGCAGTACTTC.

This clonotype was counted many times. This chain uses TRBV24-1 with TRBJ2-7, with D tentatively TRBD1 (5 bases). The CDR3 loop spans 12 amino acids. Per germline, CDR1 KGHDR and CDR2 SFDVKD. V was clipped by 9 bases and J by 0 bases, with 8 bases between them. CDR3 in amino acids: CATEGDSYEQYF. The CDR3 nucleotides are TGTGCCACCGAAGGGGACTCCTACGAGCAGTACTTC.

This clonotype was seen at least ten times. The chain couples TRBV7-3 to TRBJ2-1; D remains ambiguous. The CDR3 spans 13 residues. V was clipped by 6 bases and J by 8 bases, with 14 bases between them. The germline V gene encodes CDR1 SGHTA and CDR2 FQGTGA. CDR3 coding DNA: TGTGCCAGCAGTATAGACACTCTGGATGAGCAGTTCTTC. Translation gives CASSIDTLDEQFF.

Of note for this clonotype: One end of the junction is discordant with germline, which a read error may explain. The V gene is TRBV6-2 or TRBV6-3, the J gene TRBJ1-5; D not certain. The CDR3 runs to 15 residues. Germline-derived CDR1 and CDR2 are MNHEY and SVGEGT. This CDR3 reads CASSSTGRVYQPQRF. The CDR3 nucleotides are TGTGCCAGCAGTAGCACCGGGAGGGTGTATCAGCCCCAGCGTTTT.

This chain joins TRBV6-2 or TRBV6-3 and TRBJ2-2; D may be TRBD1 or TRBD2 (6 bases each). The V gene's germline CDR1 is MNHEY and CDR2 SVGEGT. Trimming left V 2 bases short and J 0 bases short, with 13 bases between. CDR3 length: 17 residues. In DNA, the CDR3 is TGTGCCAGCAGTTACATTAGGCGGGACACGAACACCGGGGAGCTGTTTTTT. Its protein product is CASSYIRRDTNTGELFF.

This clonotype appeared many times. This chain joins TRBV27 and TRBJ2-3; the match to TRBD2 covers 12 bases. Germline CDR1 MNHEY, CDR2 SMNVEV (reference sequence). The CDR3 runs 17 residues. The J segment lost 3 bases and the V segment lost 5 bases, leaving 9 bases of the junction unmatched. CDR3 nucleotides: TGTGCCAGCAGTCTTTTTAGACTAGCGGGAGCTACAGATACGCAGTATTTT. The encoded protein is CASSLFRLAGATDTQYF.

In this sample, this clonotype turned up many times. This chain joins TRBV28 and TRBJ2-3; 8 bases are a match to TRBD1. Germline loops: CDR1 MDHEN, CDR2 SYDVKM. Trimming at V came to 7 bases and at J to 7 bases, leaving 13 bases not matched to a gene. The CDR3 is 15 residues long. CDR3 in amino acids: CASTPDRGRGNTQYF. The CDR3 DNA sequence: TGTGCCAGCACCCCTGACAGGGGACGAGGGAATACGCAGTATTTT.

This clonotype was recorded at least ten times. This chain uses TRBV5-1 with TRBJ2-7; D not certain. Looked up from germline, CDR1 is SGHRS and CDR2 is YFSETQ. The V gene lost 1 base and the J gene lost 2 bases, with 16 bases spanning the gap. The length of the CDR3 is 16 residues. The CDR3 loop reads CASSLTAVGQTYEQYF. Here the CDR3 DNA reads TGCGCCAGCAGCTTGACGGCGGTCGGCCAAACCTACGAGCAGTACTTC.

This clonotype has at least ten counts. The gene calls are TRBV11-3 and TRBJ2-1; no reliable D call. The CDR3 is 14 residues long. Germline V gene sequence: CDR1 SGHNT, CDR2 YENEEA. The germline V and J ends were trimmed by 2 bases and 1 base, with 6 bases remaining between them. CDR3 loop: CASSLSRSYNEQFF. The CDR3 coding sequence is TGTGCCAGCAGCTTATCCCGTTCCTACAATGAGCAGTTCTTC.

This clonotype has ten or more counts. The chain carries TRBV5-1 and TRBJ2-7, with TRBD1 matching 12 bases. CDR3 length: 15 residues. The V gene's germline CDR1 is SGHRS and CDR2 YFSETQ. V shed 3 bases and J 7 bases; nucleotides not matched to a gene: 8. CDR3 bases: TGCGCCAGCAGCTCACCGGGACAGGGGGCGGGAGAGCAGTACTTC. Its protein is CASSSPGQGAGEQYF.

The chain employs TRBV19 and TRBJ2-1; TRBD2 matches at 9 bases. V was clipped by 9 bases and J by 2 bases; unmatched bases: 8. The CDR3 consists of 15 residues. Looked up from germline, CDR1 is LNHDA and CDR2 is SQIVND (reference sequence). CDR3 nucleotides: TGTGCCAGCAAATCCGCGGGAGGGGCCTACAATGAGCAGTTCTTC. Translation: CASKSAGGAYNEQFF.

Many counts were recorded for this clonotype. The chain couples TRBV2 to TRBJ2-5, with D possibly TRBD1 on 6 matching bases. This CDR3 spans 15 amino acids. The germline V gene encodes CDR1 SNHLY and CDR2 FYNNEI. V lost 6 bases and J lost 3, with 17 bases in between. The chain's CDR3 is CASSRSTGGEETQYF. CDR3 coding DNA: TGTGCCAGCAGCAGATCGACAGGTGGGGAAGAGACCCAGTACTTC. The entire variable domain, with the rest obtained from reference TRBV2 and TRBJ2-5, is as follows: EPEVTQTPSHQVTQMGQEVILRCVPISNHLYFYWYRQILGQKVEFLVSFYNNEISEKSEIFDDQFSVERPDGSNFTLKIRSTKLEDSAMYFCASSRSTGGEETQYFGPGTRLLVL.

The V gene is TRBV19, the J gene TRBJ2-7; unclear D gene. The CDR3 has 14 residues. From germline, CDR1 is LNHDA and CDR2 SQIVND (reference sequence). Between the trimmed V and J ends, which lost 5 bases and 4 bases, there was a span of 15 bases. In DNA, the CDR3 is TGTGCCAGTAGTCCCCTGGACGGAGCATACGAGCAGTACTTC. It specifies CASSPLDGAYEQYF.